The T cell receptor (beta chain) under discussion was sequenced for a study of T cell clones after liver transplantation. Overall study context: Subjects received no induction therapy and standard immunosuppression until randomization at 12-24 months post-transplant.

The method was immunoSEQ multiplex PCR; TCRdb's version includes in-frame clones alone and lacks a portion of them. The repertoire holds 45,000 or so clones, with around 84% as singletons. CDR1 SQVTM and CDR2 ANQGSEA come from the germline V gene. The CDR3 contains 14 residues. Trimming cost V 5 bases and J 2 bases, with 15 bases left between them. The sequencing here drew on CD4+ T cells from blood, taken 24 months after liver transplant. The rearrangement uses TRBV29-1 and TRBJ1-2; tentative D call: TRBD1 (5 bases). The source of this sequence is a human patient who received a liver transplant. The graft donor may account for some of the T cells. The CDR3 DNA reads TGCAGCGTTCGGGGGGGAGGGATGAACTATGGCTACACCTTC. It specifies CSVRGGGMNYGYTF.